These T cell receptor beta chains were read from a single sample in a study of cytomegalovirus exposure and HLA in healthy donors. TCRdb's copy holds only in-frame clones and misses some; the assay was immunoSEQ multiplex PCR. The top ten clones hold around 4.2% of a sample with some 120,000 clones, 81% of them seen once. Input material: PBMCs. The receptors were sampled from a woman in her 30s in good health and CMV-seronegative. Each CDR3 is given with its conserved first and last residue. The D gene is left open where the match is weak. The size of a clone is reported for some rows only, either as once, few or many, or as a class for expanded clones.

cdr3_nt: TGTGCCAGCAGCTCTGGACAGGGCAATTCACCCCTCCACTTT
cdr3_aa: CASSSGQGNSPLHF
cdr3_length: 14
clone_size: once
d_call: TRBD1
v_call: TRBV5-8
j_call: TRBJ1-6

cdr3_nt: TGTGCCAGCAGCTCTAGCGACTACGAGCAGTACTTC
cdr3_aa: CASSSSDYEQYF
cdr3_length: 12
clone_size: -
d_call: -
v_call: TRBV7-2
j_call: TRBJ2-7

cdr3_nt: TGTGCCATCAGAGACACGGGAGAAGGGGAGCTGTTTTTT
cdr3_aa: CAIRDTGEGELFF
cdr3_length: 13
clone_size: -
d_call: -
v_call: TRBV10-3
j_call: TRBJ2-2

cdr3_nt: TGCGCCAGCAGCCAAGGGACAGAACTTAATGAAAAACTGTTTTTT
cdr3_aa: CASSQGTELNEKLFF
cdr3_length: 15
clone_size: -
d_call: TRBD1
v_call: TRBV10-2
j_call: TRBJ1-4

cdr3_nt: TGTGCCAGCAGTTACTCGACAGGGGGGAGGACAGATACGCAGTATTTT
cdr3_aa: CASSYSTGGRTDTQYF
cdr3_length: 16
clone_size: once
d_call: TRBD1
v_call: TRBV6-6
j_call: TRBJ2-3

cdr3_nt: TGCGCCAGCAGTGTGAATACCAGGTCTCAGTTCTTC
cdr3_aa: CASSVNTRSQFF
cdr3_length: 12
clone_size: -
d_call: -
v_call: TRBV10-1
j_call: TRBJ2-1

cdr3_nt: TGTGCCAGCAGCTCCAGGGGGGAACAAGAGACCCAGTACTTC
cdr3_aa: CASSSRGEQETQYF
cdr3_length: 14
clone_size: -
d_call: -
v_call: TRBV7-7
j_call: TRBJ2-5

cdr3_nt: TGTGCCAGCAGCCGAGACAGGGTTCGTGAGCAGTTCTTC
cdr3_aa: CASSRDRVREQFF
cdr3_length: 13
clone_size: -
d_call: TRBD1
v_call: TRBV11-2
j_call: TRBJ2-1

cdr3_nt: TGTTCCAGCAGCTTACTCGGGATTACTAGCACAGATACGCAGTATTTT
cdr3_aa: CSSSLLGITSTDTQYF
cdr3_length: 16
clone_size: -
d_call: -
v_call: TRBV7-9
j_call: TRBJ2-3

cdr3_nt: TGTGCCAGCAGCCGAGCGGCAGGGGGATCACCCCTCCACTTT
cdr3_aa: CASSRAAGGSPLHF
cdr3_length: 14
clone_size: -
d_call: TRBD1
v_call: TRBV7-3
j_call: TRBJ1-6

cdr3_nt: TGTGCCAGCAGTTATAGGGCAGGGGGTCGGAATGAAAAACTGTTTTTT
cdr3_aa: CASSYRAGGRNEKLFF
cdr3_length: 16
clone_size: -
d_call: TRBD1
v_call: TRBV28
j_call: TRBJ1-4

cdr3_nt: TGCGCCAGTAGTAGCGGGAGATCGTATAACGATGAGCAGTTCTTC
cdr3_aa: CASSSGRSYNDEQFF
cdr3_length: 15
clone_size: -
d_call: TRBD2
v_call: TRBV10-1
j_call: TRBJ2-1

cdr3_nt: TGCGCCAGCAGCCAAGAGATTAGCGGCTACTACGAGCAGTACTTC
cdr3_aa: CASSQEISGYYEQYF
cdr3_length: 15
clone_size: -
d_call: -
v_call: TRBV4-1
j_call: TRBJ2-7

cdr3_nt: TGTGCCAGCAGCCTGACGCCGGGACAGCCCTCCTACGAGCAGTACTTC
cdr3_aa: CASSLTPGQPSYEQYF
cdr3_length: 16
clone_size: -
d_call: TRBD1
v_call: TRBV28
j_call: TRBJ2-7

cdr3_nt: TGTGCCAGCAGGTCACCTAGCGGGAGGGGCGAGCAGTTCTTC
cdr3_aa: CASRSPSGRGEQFF
cdr3_length: 14
clone_size: -
d_call: TRBD2
v_call: TRBV7-9
j_call: TRBJ2-1

cdr3_nt: TGCGCCAGCAGCCAAGAATCTAGCGGGAGCGAGACCCAGTACTTC
cdr3_aa: CASSQESSGSETQYF
cdr3_length: 15
clone_size: -
d_call: TRBD2
v_call: TRBV4-1
j_call: TRBJ2-5

cdr3_nt: TGTGCCACCAGCCGACCGGGACAATTCTCCTACAATGAGCAGTTCTTC
cdr3_aa: CATSRPGQFSYNEQFF
cdr3_length: 16
clone_size: once
d_call: -
v_call: TRBV15
j_call: TRBJ2-1

cdr3_nt: TGTGCCAGCTCACCACCGAGCGGGTGGGCCTACGAGCAGTACTTC
cdr3_aa: CASSPPSGWAYEQYF
cdr3_length: 15
clone_size: -
d_call: -
v_call: TRBV18
j_call: TRBJ2-7

cdr3_nt: TGTGCCAGCAGCCCCGGACAGGGAAGTGAAAAACTGTTTTTT
cdr3_aa: CASSPGQGSEKLFF
cdr3_length: 14
clone_size: -
d_call: TRBD1
v_call: TRBV7-9
j_call: TRBJ1-4

cdr3_nt: TGTGCCAGCAGCACGGACAGGGGCTACAATGAGCAGTTCTTC
cdr3_aa: CASSTDRGYNEQFF
cdr3_length: 14
clone_size: -
d_call: TRBD1
v_call: TRBV27
j_call: TRBJ2-1

cdr3_nt: TGCGCCAGCAGCGGGAGAAGGGAAGCGGATCAGCTCCAGCATTTT
cdr3_aa: CASSGRREADQLQHF
cdr3_length: 15
clone_size: -
d_call: -
v_call: TRBV5-1
j_call: TRBJ1-5

cdr3_nt: TGTGCCAGCAGCTTAGGAACAGACCAAAATTCACCCCTCCACTTT
cdr3_aa: CASSLGTDQNSPLHF
cdr3_length: 15
clone_size: -
d_call: -
v_call: TRBV7-6
j_call: TRBJ1-6

cdr3_nt: TGTGCCAGCAGCCAACGGGAAGACGGTTACAATGAGCAGTTCTTC
cdr3_aa: CASSQREDGYNEQFF
cdr3_length: 15
clone_size: -
d_call: -
v_call: TRBV7-7
j_call: TRBJ2-1

cdr3_nt: TGTGCCAGCAGTACAACAGGGATCGATGAGCAGTTCTTC
cdr3_aa: CASSTTGIDEQFF
cdr3_length: 13
clone_size: -
d_call: -
v_call: TRBV6-1
j_call: TRBJ2-1

cdr3_nt: TGTGCCAGCAGTCTAACGCCCGGGACAGGGGGCGTTGGCTACACCTTC
cdr3_aa: CASSLTPGTGGVGYTF
cdr3_length: 16
clone_size: -
d_call: TRBD1
v_call: TRBV27
j_call: TRBJ1-2

cdr3_nt: TGTGCCAGCAGCAGATCTAGCGGGACTAGCACAGATACGCAGTATTTT
cdr3_aa: CASSRSSGTSTDTQYF
cdr3_length: 16
clone_size: -
d_call: TRBD2
v_call: TRBV6-6
j_call: TRBJ2-3

cdr3_nt: TGTGCCAGCAGTTATCAGGACAGCTCCTACGAGCAGTACTTC
cdr3_aa: CASSYQDSSYEQYF
cdr3_length: 14
clone_size: -
d_call: -
v_call: TRBV6-6
j_call: TRBJ2-7

cdr3_nt: TGTGCCAGCAGCTTGTTGCGCTCTCGCAGCACAGATACGCAGTATTTT
cdr3_aa: CASSLLRSRSTDTQYF
cdr3_length: 16
clone_size: -
d_call: -
v_call: TRBV5-4
j_call: TRBJ2-3

cdr3_nt: TGTGCCAGCAGTTCCGCGGGGGCTGGGGCCAACGTCCTGACTTTC
cdr3_aa: CASSSAGAGANVLTF
cdr3_length: 15
clone_size: -
d_call: TRBD2
v_call: TRBV6-5
j_call: TRBJ2-6

cdr3_nt: TGCGCCAGCAGCTCATGGGGTCCCGGGAGGGCCACCCTTTCCGACTACGAGCAGTACTTC
cdr3_aa: CASSSWGPGRATLSDYEQYF
cdr3_length: 20
clone_size: -
d_call: TRBD2
v_call: TRBV5-1
j_call: TRBJ2-7

cdr3_nt: TGTGCCAGCCCGACCCCCACGGGAAGAACCTACGAGCAGTACTTC
cdr3_aa: CASPTPTGRTYEQYF
cdr3_length: 15
clone_size: -
d_call: -
v_call: TRBV6-1
j_call: TRBJ2-7

cdr3_nt: TGTGCCAGCAGTTGGGGGACAGGGCTCTACGAGCAGTACTTC
cdr3_aa: CASSWGTGLYEQYF
cdr3_length: 14
clone_size: -
d_call: TRBD1
v_call: TRBV5-4
j_call: TRBJ2-7